This TCR beta chain was obtained from a study of cytomegalovirus exposure and HLA in healthy donors. Regarding the study as a whole: Most TCR sequences were seen very rarely across donors, but some public TCRs occurred in many. Exclusion applied to some V segments, including TRBV6-2 and TRBV6-3, as they were indistinguishable.

With 60 Vbeta and 13 Jbeta primers, the PCR was carried out. Generated by immunoSEQ multiplex PCR, the TCRdb table keeps only in-frame clones and is missing some. This sample has about 110,000 clones, with roughly 70% found just once. This clone was seen only a few times. Its target is unknown. V was pared by 0 bases and J by 6 bases, with 5 bases of the junction left unmatched. The CDR3 has 15 amino acids. V usage is TRBV5-3 and J usage is TRBJ2-2; the match to TRBD2 covers 7 bases. TRBV5-3 is treated as an ORF (open reading frame) with a function not yet certain. The sample was PBMCs. The sequence was obtained from a man aged 35 to 55 in good health and CMV-seropositive. The CDR3 region has the DNA TGTGCCAGAAGCTTGGCCAGGCGGGAGTCCGGGGAGCTGTTTTTT. Translating gives CARSLARRESGELFF.